These 32 T cell receptor beta chains were sequenced from one sample in a study of molecular identifiers for immune sequencing clone quantification. TCRdb fed the PCR reads into MiXCR, producing one record per CDR3 protein. The profile shows some 65,000 distinct CDR3 sequences, about a fifth of them singletons. Material: naive CD8+ T cells from blood, with Jurkat cell RNA spiked in. Subset given: FACS-sorted CD8+CD4-CCR7+CD45RA+ naive T cells. All receptors derive from a human donor in good health. Some libraries in this study had Jurkat cell RNA spiked in.

In its sample, this clonotype was seen many times. This sequence joins TRBV4-3 and TRBJ1-5; D is unclear. Germline CDR1 LGHNA, CDR2 YSLEER. The V end was cut by 1 base, the J end by 3 bases, with 7 bases between. The CDR3 is 14 amino acids. The CDR3 protein is CASSQVTDNQPQHF. As DNA, the CDR3 is TGCGCCAGCAGCCAAGTTACAGACAATCAGCCCCAGCATTTT.

To note about this clonotype: This sequence may be a read error, since a much larger clone differs from it by one base. The V and J genes are TRBV6-6 and TRBJ1-3, with D possibly TRBD1 on 5 matching bases. V was trimmed by 2 bases and J by 6 bases, leaving 14 bases between them. Germline CDR1 reads MNHNY; CDR2 reads SVGAGI (reference sequence). The CDR3 covers 15 residues. CDR3 residues: CASSYIGTEENTIYF. The CDR3 DNA sequence: TGTGCCAGCAGTTACATCGGGACGGAAGAAAACACCATATATTTT.

In this sample, this clonotype turned up many times. The chain carries TRBV19 and TRBJ2-1, with a tentative D call TRBD2 (6 bases). Germline CDR1 reads LNHDA; CDR2 reads SQIVND (reference sequence). The CDR3 loop spans 15 amino acids. Trimming took off 6 bases at V and 5 bases at J, with 17 bases between the two ends. The CDR3 here is CASRLNFRENNEQFF. The DNA for the CDR3 is TGTGCCAGTAGACTTAATTTCCGGGAGAACAATGAGCAGTTCTTC.

This clonotype was seen many times. V usage is TRBV20-1 and J usage is TRBJ2-1; no reliable D call. From germline, CDR1 is DFQATT and CDR2 SNEGSKA (reference sequence). V was cut by 5 bases and J by 4 bases, with 18 bases left in between. This CDR3 is built from 15 residues. DNA for the CDR3: TGCAGTGCTGACCCGATTGGGCCCCAGTACAATGAGCAGTTCTTC. Encoded protein: CSADPIGPQYNEQFF.

This clonotype was seen at least ten times. The rearrangement joins TRBV7-9 to TRBJ2-2, with 8 bases aligning to TRBD2. The germline V gene has CDR1 SEHNR and CDR2 FQNEAQ (reference sequence). V shed 4 bases, J shed 4 bases, and the junction held 8 bases outside the gene matches. This CDR3 is 16 amino acids long. The CDR3 bases are TGTGCCAGCAGCTCATTCGGGACTAGTAGCACCGGGGAGCTGTTTTTT. Translation: CASSSFGTSSTGELFF.

This clonotype was counted many times. The rearrangement joins TRBV5-1 to TRBJ2-7; no reliable D call. Trimming shortened V by 3 bases and J by 0 bases, and 13 bases separated the two germline ends. Germline CDR1 SGHRS, CDR2 YFSETQ. The CDR3 consists of 15 residues. The CDR3 spells CASSSSELGSYEQYF. The CDR3 DNA is TGCGCCAGCAGCTCGAGTGAACTGGGCTCCTACGAGCAGTACTTC.

This clonotype was counted many times. The chain recombines TRBV19 with TRBJ2-2; no clear D gene. CDR3 length equals 13 residues. Germline values: CDR1 LNHDA, CDR2 SQIVND (reference sequence). The V and J ends lost 3 bases and 3 bases respectively, with 5 bases between them. CDR3: CASSIDYTGELFF. CDR3 sequence (DNA): TGTGCCAGTAGTATTGACTACACCGGGGAGCTGTTTTTT.

The chain combines TRBV11-1 with TRBJ2-7; no clear D. The CDR3 loop spans 13 amino acids. CDR1 is SGHAT, CDR2 FQDESV, per germline (reference sequence). Trimming removed 5 bases at V and 4 bases at J, with 12 bases between. In DNA form, the CDR3 reads TGTGCCAGCAGCCCCCGACGGTTTTACGAGCAGTACTTC. Encoded protein: CASSPRRFYEQYF.

Notes on this clonotype: Given a much more abundant clone one base away, this may be a read error. The rearrangement links TRBV19 to TRBJ2-7, with 8 bases matching TRBD1. The trim removed 5 bases at V and 5 bases at J, leaving 14 bases unmatched. The CDR3 covers 16 residues. Per germline, CDR1 LNHDA and CDR2 SQIVND (reference sequence). The CDR3 DNA is TGTGCCAGTAGTCCCGAGGACAGGGATATTTTCGACGAGCAGTACTTC. The encoded protein is CASSPEDRDIFDEQYF.

The table lists this clonotype with many counts. The chain recombines TRBV24-1 with TRBJ2-3, with D perhaps matching TRBD1 (5 bases). CDR1 and CDR2 (germline): KGHDR, SFDVKD. The CDR3 extends over 16 amino acids. V was clipped by 6 bases and J by 1 base, with 16 bases between them. The CDR3 spells CATSLVGPQGTDTQYF. The CDR3 DNA reads as TGTGCCACCAGTCTGGTGGGGCCCCAGGGCACAGATACGCAGTATTTT.

The gene calls are TRBV7-7 and TRBJ2-7; possibly TRBD2 for D (5 bases). Deletions cut 3 bases from V and 4 bases from J, with 10 bases between. This CDR3 spans 13 amino acids. The germline CDR1 and CDR2 sequences are SSHAT and FNYEAQ (reference sequence). The CDR3 is CASSLEVNYEQYF. The CDR3 DNA sequence: TGTGCCAGCAGCTTGGAGGTGAATTACGAGCAGTACTTC.

This clonotype was seen repeatedly, ten times or more. The chain uses TRBV28 and TRBJ2-7; D gene ambiguous. Trimming took 2 bases from V and 2 from J, leaving 7 bases between them. Germline CDR1 is MDHEN and CDR2 is SYDVKM. There are 13 residues in the CDR3. CDR3: CASSLHGAYEQYF. The CDR3 DNA sequence: TGTGCCAGCAGTTTACACGGCGCCTACGAGCAGTACTTC.

This clonotype was seen at least ten times. This chain links TRBV28 with TRBJ1-5; TRBD1 is a possible D gene (5 bases). Germline V CDR1 and CDR2: MDHEN, SYDVKM. Trimming removed 5 bases at V and 0 bases at J, with 17 bases between. The CDR3 has 17 amino acids. CDR3: CASSPPPGPYSNQPQHF. CDR3 coding DNA: TGTGCCAGCAGTCCCCCGCCAGGGCCATATAGCAATCAGCCCCAGCATTTT.

This clonotype was picked up many times. The chain is built from TRBV30 and TRBJ1-1, with TRBD1 as a possible D gene (5 bases). V gave up 1 base and J gave up 4 bases, with 19 bases separating them. Germline CDR1 GTSNPN, CDR2 SVGIG (reference sequence). The CDR3 sequence is 16 residues long. This CDR3 is CAWSALWGGLSTEAFF. For the CDR3, the DNA is TGTGCCTGGAGTGCCCTTTGGGGGGGACTTAGCACTGAAGCTTTCTTT.

With regard to this clonotype: With a much larger clone just one base away, this may be a read error. V usage is TRBV4-1 and J usage is TRBJ2-7; no reliable D call. This CDR3 has 13 amino acids. Germline CDR1 and CDR2: MGHRA and YSYEKL. Trimming took 3 bases from V and 10 from J, leaving 16 bases between them. This CDR3 is CASSQGRSGDQYF. In DNA, the CDR3 is TGCGCCAGCAGCCAGGGTAGGTCGGGCGATCAGTACTTC.

Concerning this clonotype itself: A much bigger clone sits one base away, suggesting this may be a read error. This chain connects TRBV3-1 to TRBJ1-1; D ambiguous. Germline CDR1 LGHDT, CDR2 YNNKEL (reference sequence). Trimming pared 0 bases from V and 3 bases from J, leaving 14 bases between. The CDR3 runs to 16 residues. The CDR3 DNA reads TGTGCCAGCAGCCAAGATCTCAGCCCTTCGTACACTGAAGCTTTCTTT. It encodes CASSQDLSPSYTEAFF. The full variable domain, rest sourced from reference TRBV3-1 and TRBJ1-1, is DTAVSQTPKYLVTQMGNDKSIKCEQNLGHDTMYWYKQDSKKFLKIMFSYNNKELIINETVPNRFSPKSPDKAHLNLHINSLELGDSAVYFCASSQDLSPSYTEAFFGQGTRLTVV.

This clonotype was counted only a few times. The rearrangement links TRBV24-1 to TRBJ2-7; 10 bases are shared with TRBD2. V was pared by 10 bases and J by 0 bases, with 2 bases of the junction left unmatched. CDR1 is KGHDR and CDR2 is SFDVKD in the germline V gene. CDR3 size: 13 residues. The CDR3 spells CATSSGSSYEQYF. Here the CDR3 DNA reads TGTGCCACTTCTAGCGGGAGCTCCTACGAGCAGTACTTC.

This clonotype was observed many times. The chain links TRBV7-8 to TRBJ2-7; 8 nucleotides match TRBD1. Losses at the gene ends were 5 bases for V and 6 bases for J; bases not matched to a gene: 12. In germline, CDR1 is SGHVS, CDR2 FQNEAQ. The CDR3 has 15 amino acids. The chain's CDR3 is CASSLRQGTTAEQYF. In DNA, the CDR3 is TGTGCCAGCAGCCTAAGACAGGGGACGACGGCCGAGCAGTACTTC.

This clonotype was seen at least ten times. The chain combines TRBV7-9 with TRBJ2-7; perhaps TRBD2 as D (5 bases). Between the trimmed V and J ends, which lost 1 base and 3 bases, there was a span of 13 bases. The CDR3 runs 15 residues. Germline V gives CDR1 SEHNR, CDR2 FQNEAQ (reference sequence). CDR3 sequence: CASSLDMGGGYEQYF. CDR3 in DNA: TGTGCCAGCAGCTTAGATATGGGCGGAGGCTACGAGCAGTACTTC.

Note on this clonotype: The CDR3 does not end in the conserved phenylalanine or tryptophan, so this is likely a read error. The genes are TRBV7-9 and TRBJ2-1; no clear D gene. V was clipped by 4 bases and J by 6 bases, with 7 bases between them. CDR3 length: 12 residues. The germline gives CDR1 SEHNR, CDR2 FQNEAQ (reference sequence). This CDR3 reads CASSSDTNEQFL. In nucleotides, the CDR3 is TGTGCCAGCAGCTCCGACACCAATGAGCAGTTCCTC.

This clonotype was detected many times. The chain combines TRBV19 with TRBJ2-1; D might be TRBD1 or TRBD2, each matching 5 bases. In germline, CDR1 is LNHDA, CDR2 SQIVND (reference sequence). This CDR3 has 13 amino acids. V dropped 3 bases and J dropped 8 bases, with 11 bases sitting between them. The CDR3 region is CASSIRQGDEQFF. In DNA, the CDR3 is TGTGCCAGTAGTATTCGGCAGGGAGATGAGCAGTTCTTC. The full variable domain, rest sourced from reference TRBV19 and TRBJ2-1, is DGGITQSPKYLFRKEGQNVTLSCEQNLNHDAMYWYRQDPGQGLRLIYYSQIVNDFQKGDIAEGYSVSREKKESFPLTVTSAQKNPTAFYLCASSIRQGDEQFFGPGTRLTVL.

This clonotype was detected ten times or more. The V and J genes are TRBV12-5 and TRBJ2-3; D gene ambiguous. Germline CDR1 is LGHNT and CDR2 is FRNRAP. There are 14 residues in the CDR3. Trimming shortened V by 2 bases and J by 4 bases, and 10 bases separated the two germline ends. The CDR3: CASGLTKAADTQYF. The CDR3 DNA is TGTGCTAGTGGTTTGACTAAAGCAGCAGATACGCAGTATTTT.

As concerns this clonotype: Just one base apart from a much larger clone, this may be a read error. The V call is TRBV7-9, the J call TRBJ2-5; D perhaps matches TRBD1 (5 bases). Germline V CDR1 and CDR2: SEHNR, FQNEAQ (reference sequence). The V end was cut by 5 bases, the J end by 7 bases, with 11 bases between. The CDR3 runs 12 residues. The CDR3 here is CASSGASGTQYF. CDR3 DNA: TGTGCCAGCAGCGGGGCCTCGGGGACCCAGTACTTC.

This clonotype was detected many times. This chain uses TRBV27 with TRBJ2-1; 9 bases fit TRBD2. CDR1 is MNHEY and CDR2 is SMNVEV in the germline V gene (reference sequence). This CDR3 is 17 amino acids long. V shed 3 bases, J shed 1 base, and the junction held 7 bases outside the gene matches. The DNA for the CDR3 is TGTGCCAGCAGTTTCGGTGCGGGAGGGCCGTCCTACAATGAGCAGTTCTTC. This codes for CASSFGAGGPSYNEQFF.

Many counts were recorded for this clonotype. V gene TRBV13 combines with J gene TRBJ2-7; 9 bases align to TRBD1. The CDR3 consists of 17 residues. Per the germline V gene, CDR1 is PRHDT and CDR2 is FYEKMQ (reference sequence). Trimming cost V 5 bases and J 3 bases; bases outside gene matches: 14. CDR3 nucleotides: TGTGCCAGCAGCGCCCGTGGGAACAGGGGGCTCGGCTACGAGCAGTACTTC. It is translated as CASSARGNRGLGYEQYF.

This clonotype showed up many times. The chain couples TRBV19 to TRBJ2-3, with D hard to call. V lost 5 bases and J 6 bases, leaving 9 bases between the germline ends. The germline V gene encodes CDR1 LNHDA and CDR2 SQIVND (reference sequence). This CDR3 spans 12 amino acids. The CDR3 spells CASSSQFDTQYF. Written as DNA, the CDR3 is TGTGCCAGTAGTTCGCAGTTTGATACGCAGTATTTT.

The V and J genes are TRBV28 and TRBJ2-7, with TRBD1 as a possible D gene (6 bases). V was cut by 4 bases and J by 3 bases, with 7 bases left in between. This CDR3 region has 12 residues. Germline CDR1 reads MDHEN; CDR2 reads SYDVKM. CDR3 DNA sequence: TGTGCCAGCAGTTGGGACAACTACGAGCAGTACTTC. This encodes CASSWDNYEQYF.

This clonotype was picked up many times. This chain uses TRBV11-2 with TRBJ2-2; 8 bases map to TRBD2. Germline lookup yields CDR1 SGHAT and CDR2 FQNNGV. CDR3 length: 19 residues. Trimming removed 1 base from V and 0 bases from J; junction bases left unmatched: 10. The CDR3 spells CASSLVRILAGANTGELFF. CDR3 nucleotide sequence: TGTGCCAGCAGCTTAGTGAGGATTCTAGCGGGTGCGAACACCGGGGAGCTGTTTTTT.

In its sample, this clonotype was seen many times. This sequence joins TRBV12-3 or TRBV12-4 and TRBJ1-5; D gene unclear. The CDR3 sequence is 12 residues long. V was clipped by 7 bases and J by 7 bases, with 11 bases between them. CDR3 in amino acids: CASNRAGQPQHF. CDR3 nucleotides: TGTGCCAGCAACCGGGCTGGGCAGCCCCAGCATTTT.

A word on this clonotype: A much larger clone sits a single nucleotide away, making a read error possible. This chain links TRBV19 with TRBJ2-7, with a tentative D call TRBD2 (6 bases). CDR1 is LNHDA and CDR2 is SQIVND in the germline V gene (reference sequence). The CDR3 contains 14 residues. Trimming left V 3 bases short and J 2 bases short, with 11 bases between. CDR3 bases: TGTGCCAGTAGTATGGGCGGGATGCCCTACGAGCAGTACTTC. The encoded protein is CASSMGGMPYEQYF.

As to this clonotype: Since a much larger clone is just one base distant, this may be a read error. The chain carries TRBV9 and TRBJ2-7; 10 bases fit TRBD1. From germline, CDR1 is SGDLS and CDR2 YYNGEE. V lost 2 bases and J lost 9; bases outside the gene matches: 5. This CDR3 spans 13 amino acids. The CDR3: CASSVGQGGGQYF. The DNA of the CDR3 is TGTGCCAGCAGCGTCGGACAGGGGGGCGGGCAGTACTTC.

This clonotype occurred a few times. It is unclear where the CDR3 begins or ends on the DNA, so no DNA is shown, and the CDR3 is as TCRdb lists it. This sequence joins TRBV6-5 and TRBJ2-3. Germline CDR1 MNHEY, CDR2 SVGAGI. The CDR3 numbers 13 amino acids, ends counted. The CDR3 here is CASSTSSTDTQYF.